Detailed here is one TCR beta chain. This specimen comes from a study of blood T cell repertoires in COVID-19. The overall study: From the United States, Italy and Spain came samples of acute and convalescent COVID-19.

The trim removed 6 bases at V and 10 bases at J, leaving 21 bases unmatched. The CDR3 runs to 17 residues. Germline CDR1 is MNHEY and CDR2 is SVGEGT. The data were produced by immunoSEQ multiplex PCR, yet TCRdb's version contains in-frame clones alone and is incomplete. The repertoire includes about 180,000 clones, around 79% of them detected once, and roughly 28% sits in the top ten. Sequencing used peripheral blood. V usage is TRBV6-2 or TRBV6-3 and J usage is TRBJ2-1, with 7 positions matching TRBD2. This sequence originates from a woman between 65 and 79 years old with acute or convalescent COVID-19. CDR3 sequence: CASSYPLNGRNREEQFF. The CDR3 DNA reads TGTGCCAGCAGCTATCCTTTAAACGGGAGGAACCGGGAGGAGCAGTTCTTC.